This T cell receptor beta chain was profiled in a study of cytomegalovirus exposure and HLA in healthy donors (dated by TCRdb to about 2017). Regarding the complete study: The 666 repertoires of the first cohort and the 95 to 150 validation repertoires were produced on the same platform, according to a later analysis. The study was designed to test whether signatures of past pathogen exposure could be identified by cataloging public T cell receptors. Along with the approximately 650-subject first cohort, a separate validation cohort of 120 different subjects was used. High-throughput TCR immunosequencing, statistical association of individual TCRs with disease status, and machine learning were combined to predict cytomegalovirus infection status. The research as a whole found: The study listed approximately 150 TCR beta chains as associated with cytomegalovirus. Most TCR sequences were seen in very few donors, while some public TCRs were found in many individuals. Cytomegalovirus status was reported to be diagnosed by the classifier with high specificity and sensitivity in both the original and validation cohorts. It was suggested by the authors that the approach could potentially be generalized to other disease states and immunological phenotypes. In vitro tests confirmed that a few of the cytomegalovirus-associated TCR beta chains recognize cytomegalovirus antigens. Subsequent analysis determined that TCRs grouped into clusters in the first cohort also showed a tendency toward co-occurrence across the roughly 120 validation repertoires, and roughly 94% of cluster scores exceeded 0. A later analysis had no HLA typing for the validation cohort, so co-occurrence there was scored across all 120 repertoires.

The library was made by the immunoSEQ multiplex PCR assay. As for the original processing: A statistical classification framework was developed to diagnose cytomegalovirus status using the catalog of TCR beta chain sequences. In its TCRdb copy, this immuneACCESS table keeps in-frame sequences only and misses some clones. Where compared with another copy, unresolved V genes explain less than half of these, and the others have no known cause. The DNA was the basis for D and trimming; V, J and clone size are from that table. The sample table contains 220,000 or so clones; only one count was recorded for about nine tenths of them. The ten largest clones capture roughly 1% of the sample. The donors belonged to the validation cohort of around 130 subjects, which was separate from the roughly 680-subject first cohort. Worth noting for this clone: Its binding antigen is unknown. Nothing much larger sits one base from this clone, and base qualities are not available.

The receptor comes from a woman aged 18-29 years in good health and CMV-seronegative. The specimen sequenced was PBMCs.

CDR3 reads: CASSTRDRARTNEKLFF. The bases are TGTGCCAGCAGCACACGTGACAGGGCTAGAACTAATGAAAAACTGTTTTTT. This sequence uses TRBV7-8 and TRBJ1-4; 7 central nucleotides agree with TRBD1. The cysteine opens and the phenylalanine closes a CDR3 of 17 amino acids. The CDR3 DNA has 51 bases and is translated from base 1. From the germline V gene, CDR1 is SGHVS and CDR2 is FQNEAQ. V has 5 bases trimmed and J has 1 base trimmed; junction bases matching no gene number 10.